These T cell receptor beta chains were read from a single sample in a study of blood T cell repertoires in COVID-19. Some clones are missing from TCRdb's copy, which holds only in-frame ones; the method was immunoSEQ multiplex PCR. This sample yields 100,000 to 150,000 clones, of which over 80% are seen a single time; about an eighth belongs to the top ten. Sequencing used peripheral blood. Receptor source: a man in his fifties or sixties with acute or convalescent COVID-19. CDR3s include the opening cysteine and the closing phenylalanine or tryptophan. Each record gives: D gene, clone size, J gene, V gene, CDR3 protein, CDR3 DNA. The D gene is left open where the match is weak. Some rows have no size entry. The others give once, few or many, or a class for an expanded clone.

D gene: .; clone size: .; J gene: TRBJ2-7; V gene: TRBV24-1; CDR3 protein: CATSPQGRDEQYF; CDR3 DNA: TGTGCCACCAGTCCCCAGGGGAGGGACGAGCAGTACTTC
D gene: TRBD1; clone size: few; J gene: TRBJ1-6; V gene: TRBV5-1; CDR3 protein: CASSSGTGGFDSPLHF; CDR3 DNA: TGCGCCAGCAGCTCCGGGACAGGGGGTTTCGATTCACCCCTCCACTTT
D gene: TRBD2; clone size: .; J gene: TRBJ2-5; V gene: TRBV27; CDR3 protein: CASRSSTSGKETQYF; CDR3 DNA: TGTGCCAGCCGTTCTTCGACTAGCGGGAAAGAGACCCAGTACTTC
D gene: TRBD1; clone size: once; J gene: TRBJ2-2; V gene: TRBV5-1; CDR3 protein: CASSTGQGNTGELFF; CDR3 DNA: TGCGCCAGCAGCACCGGACAGGGGAACACCGGGGAGCTGTTTTTT
D gene: TRBD1; clone size: .; J gene: TRBJ1-6; V gene: TRBV30; CDR3 protein: CAWSPKGAGPISPLHF; CDR3 DNA: TGTGCCTGGAGCCCCAAGGGGGCAGGACCGATCTCACCCCTCCACTTT
D gene: TRBD1; clone size: .; J gene: TRBJ1-1; V gene: TRBV4-2; CDR3 protein: CASSPLLDRDTEAFF; CDR3 DNA: TGTGCCAGCAGCCCCCTCCTGGACAGGGATACTGAAGCTTTCTTT
D gene: TRBD1; clone size: .; J gene: TRBJ2-1; V gene: TRBV3-1/TRBV3-2; CDR3 protein: CASSPLTRTQGASYNEQFF; CDR3 DNA: TGTGCCAGCAGCCCTCTAACCCGAACACAGGGGGCTTCCTACAATGAGCAGTTCTTC
D gene: .; clone size: few; J gene: TRBJ1-5; V gene: TRBV19; CDR3 protein: CASSILGGQPQHF; CDR3 DNA: TGTGCCAGTAGTATATTGGGGGGTCAGCCCCAGCATTTT
D gene: .; clone size: .; J gene: TRBJ2-7; V gene: TRBV7-3; CDR3 protein: CASSFPSGPLSYEQYF; CDR3 DNA: TGTGCCAGCAGCTTCCCGAGTGGGCCGCTCTCCTACGAGCAGTACTTC
D gene: .; clone size: .; J gene: TRBJ2-7; V gene: TRBV7-9; CDR3 protein: CASSRGAYEQYF; CDR3 DNA: TGTGCCAGCAGCCGGGGGGCTTACGAGCAGTACTTC
D gene: .; clone size: once; J gene: TRBJ1-6; V gene: TRBV3-1/TRBV3-2; CDR3 protein: CASSQAVGPLHF; CDR3 DNA: TGTGCCAGCAGCCAAGCGGTCGGACCCCTCCACTTT
D gene: .; clone size: .; J gene: TRBJ1-1; V gene: TRBV18; CDR3 protein: CASSGAQMRAGTEAFF; CDR3 DNA: TGTGCCAGCTCCGGGGCACAGATGAGAGCGGGCACTGAAGCTTTCTTT
D gene: .; clone size: .; J gene: TRBJ1-1; V gene: TRBV25-1; CDR3 protein: CASSVQMNTEAFF; CDR3 DNA: TGTGCCAGCAGTGTGCAGATGAACACTGAAGCTTTCTTT
D gene: .; clone size: .; J gene: TRBJ1-2; V gene: TRBV6-1; CDR3 protein: CASSESDNYYGYTF; CDR3 DNA: TGTGCCAGCAGTGAATCTGACAACTACTATGGCTACACCTTC
D gene: TRBD1; clone size: few; J gene: TRBJ1-2; V gene: TRBV5-1; CDR3 protein: CASSLAGTEDFYGYTF; CDR3 DNA: TGCGCCAGCAGCTTGGCCGGGACAGAGGACTTCTATGGCTACACCTTC
D gene: .; clone size: .; J gene: TRBJ2-2; V gene: TRBV6-2/TRBV6-3; CDR3 protein: CASSPYRVRDTGELFF; CDR3 DNA: TGTGCCAGCAGTCCCTACAGGGTGAGGGACACCGGGGAGCTGTTTTTT
D gene: TRBD1; clone size: once; J gene: TRBJ2-2; V gene: TRBV6-6; CDR3 protein: CASSWGTGTRELFF; CDR3 DNA: TGTGCCAGCAGTTGGGGGACAGGGACAAGGGAGCTGTTTTTT
D gene: TRBD1; clone size: .; J gene: TRBJ2-5; V gene: TRBV28; CDR3 protein: CASRPFKGTGGGETQYF; CDR3 DNA: TGTGCCAGCAGACCCTTTAAGGGGACAGGGGGTGGGGAGACCCAGTACTTC
D gene: TRBD2; clone size: .; J gene: TRBJ2-2; V gene: TRBV2; CDR3 protein: CASRGRTSHTGELFF; CDR3 DNA: TGTGCCAGCAGGGGGCGGACTAGTCACACCGGGGAGCTGTTTTTT
D gene: TRBD2; clone size: .; J gene: TRBJ2-7; V gene: TRBV30; CDR3 protein: CARASGGTSYEQYF; CDR3 DNA: TGTGCCCGAGCTAGCGGAGGCACGAGCTACGAGCAGTACTTC
D gene: TRBD2; clone size: .; J gene: TRBJ2-7; V gene: TRBV2; CDR3 protein: CASQSGGGLYEQYF; CDR3 DNA: TGTGCCAGCCAGTCGGGAGGAGGACTCTACGAGCAGTACTTC
D gene: .; clone size: once; J gene: TRBJ1-2; V gene: TRBV6-6; CDR3 protein: CASSVDQGHIGGYTF; CDR3 DNA: TGTGCCAGCAGCGTTGATCAGGGGCATATCGGTGGCTACACCTTC
D gene: .; clone size: .; J gene: TRBJ1-2; V gene: TRBV28; CDR3 protein: CASSPRGHHGYTF; CDR3 DNA: TGTGCCAGCAGTCCCCGGGGACATCATGGCTACACCTTC
D gene: .; clone size: .; J gene: TRBJ1-5; V gene: TRBV6-2/TRBV6-3; CDR3 protein: CASSYDTYSPQHF; CDR3 DNA: TGTGCCAGCAGTTACGACACCTACTCGCCCCAGCATTTT
D gene: TRBD2; clone size: .; J gene: TRBJ2-5; V gene: TRBV11-3; CDR3 protein: CASSPTSGPSETQYF; CDR3 DNA: TGTGCCAGCAGCCCTACTAGCGGCCCAAGTGAGACCCAGTACTTC
D gene: TRBD2; clone size: .; J gene: TRBJ2-2; V gene: TRBV7-9; CDR3 protein: CASTYQTSGNTGELFF; CDR3 DNA: TGTGCCAGCACCTATCAGACTAGCGGGAACACCGGGGAGCTGTTTTTT
D gene: .; clone size: few; J gene: TRBJ1-6; V gene: TRBV28; CDR3 protein: CASISGGGGNSPLHF; CDR3 DNA: TGTGCCAGCATTTCTGGGGGGGGCGGAAATTCACCCCTCCACTTT
D gene: .; clone size: few; J gene: TRBJ1-3; V gene: TRBV30; CDR3 protein: CASTWTIGNTIYF; CDR3 DNA: TGTGCCTCCACCTGGACAATTGGAAACACCATATATTTT
D gene: .; clone size: .; J gene: TRBJ2-5; V gene: TRBV5-1; CDR3 protein: CASSLDPGTQYF; CDR3 DNA: TGCGCCAGCAGCCTCGACCCGGGGACCCAGTACTTC
D gene: .; clone size: .; J gene: TRBJ1-2; V gene: TRBV2; CDR3 protein: CASSGVLGSYGYTF; CDR3 DNA: TGTGCCAGCAGTGGGGTTCTAGGGAGCTATGGCTACACCTTC
D gene: TRBD2; clone size: .; J gene: TRBJ2-1; V gene: TRBV11-2; CDR3 protein: CASSVAGGSEQFF; CDR3 DNA: TGTGCCAGCAGCGTAGCGGGAGGGAGTGAGCAGTTCTTC
D gene: TRBD2; clone size: .; J gene: TRBJ2-1; V gene: TRBV7-3; CDR3 protein: CASSLGGSVPYNEQFF; CDR3 DNA: TGTGCCAGCAGCCTGGGGGGGTCCGTTCCCTACAATGAGCAGTTCTTC
D gene: TRBD2; clone size: .; J gene: TRBJ2-1; V gene: TRBV30; CDR3 protein: CAWSVPSGRMEFF; CDR3 DNA: TGTGCCTGGAGTGTACCTAGCGGGAGAATGGAGTTCTTC
D gene: TRBD1; clone size: .; J gene: TRBJ1-6; V gene: TRBV7-3; CDR3 protein: CASSLTGTGGYSPLHF; CDR3 DNA: TGTGCCAGCAGCTTAACGGGGACAGGGGGTTATTCACCCCTCCACTTT
D gene: .; clone size: .; J gene: TRBJ1-5; V gene: TRBV2; CDR3 protein: CASSGQSGNQPQHF; CDR3 DNA: TGTGCCAGCAGTGGACAGTCGGGCAATCAGCCCCAGCATTTT
D gene: TRBD1; clone size: .; J gene: TRBJ2-1; V gene: TRBV7-3; CDR3 protein: CASSSVLGGDTFF; CDR3 DNA: TGTGCCAGCAGCTCCGTACTAGGGGGCGACACGTTCTTC
D gene: .; clone size: .; J gene: TRBJ2-1; V gene: TRBV9; CDR3 protein: CASSSASAYNEQFF; CDR3 DNA: TGTGCCAGCAGCTCGGCTAGCGCCTACAATGAGCAGTTCTTC